This TCR beta chain was obtained from a study of cytomegalovirus exposure and HLA in healthy donors. Of note for this clone: The antigen is not known.

Study conclusions and caveats: The dataset shows that most TCR sequences were rare, while some public TCRs occurred in many donors.

Assay: immunoSEQ multiplex PCR; the TCRdb copy retains only in-frame clones and omits some. The sample has 100,000 to 150,000 clones, roughly 89% seen once; the top ten hold about 1.1%. V was clipped by 5 bases and J by 3 bases; unmatched bases: 5. The CDR3 length is 14 residues. In germline, CDR1 is MDHEN, CDR2 SYDVKM. The V gene is TRBV28, the J gene TRBJ2-7; 9 nucleotides align to TRBD1. The clonotype originates from a woman in her late teens or twenties in good health and CMV-seronegative. Sequencing was done on a sample of PBMCs. The CDR3 is CASSPGQGFYEQYV. The CDR3 DNA sequence: TGTGCCAGCAGTCCGGGACAGGGCTTCTACGAGCAGTACGTC.